This is a list of T cell receptor beta chains from one sample in a study of blood T cell repertoires in COVID-19. Clones were sequenced by immunoSEQ multiplex PCR, and TCRdb holds only the in-frame ones, with some missing. The data show 230,000 or so clones, 75% to 85% seen once. Material: peripheral blood. Every receptor here comes from a man between 35 and 55 years old who had recovered from COVID-19. Each CDR3 is given with its conserved first and last residue. A D gene is named only where the DNA matches it firmly. The size of a clone is reported for some rows only, either as once, few or many, or as a class for expanded clones.

TRBV2,TRBD1,TRBJ1-6,few,CASSPAGGAHSPLHF,TGTGCCAGCAGTCCTGCAGGGGGCGCGCATTCACCCCTCCACTTT
TRBV18,TRBD1,TRBJ1-2,.,CASSPGQGRFDGYTF,TGTGCCAGCTCGCCGGGACAGGGGCGGTTTGATGGCTACACCTTC
TRBV10-3,.,TRBJ1-6,.,CAISESPGKKDSPLHF,TGTGCCATCAGTGAGTCGCCAGGGAAAAAAGATTCACCCCTCCACTTT
TRBV14,TRBD2,TRBJ2-2,once,CASRAPSGRDTGELFF,TGTGCCAGCAGAGCTCCTAGCGGGAGGGACACCGGGGAGCTGTTTTTT
TRBV19,TRBD2,TRBJ2-5,.,CASSIGSTSDQETQYF,TGTGCCAGTAGTATAGGGTCGACTAGCGACCAAGAGACCCAGTACTTC
TRBV9,.,TRBJ2-5,.,CASSGQLQETQYF,TGTGCCAGCAGCGGACAGCTCCAAGAGACCCAGTACTTC
TRBV24-1,TRBD2,TRBJ2-3,.,CATSDGGLAQYF,TGTGCCACCAGTGATGGGGGACTAGCGCAGTATTTT
TRBV6-2/TRBV6-3,.,TRBJ1-2,once,CASSSPGDYGYTF,TGTGCCAGCAGCTCTCCAGGGGACTATGGCTACACCTTC
TRBV10-3,TRBD1,TRBJ1-2,.,CAISGGTENGYTF,TGTGCCATCAGTGGTGGGACAGAAAATGGCTACACCTTC
TRBV4-3,.,TRBJ2-1,.,CASSHDASLAGRGQFF,TGCGCCAGCAGCCACGACGCGAGCTTGGCGGGGCGAGGGCAGTTCTTC
TRBV9,TRBD2,TRBJ2-1,.,CASSLGGGGLDEQFF,TGTGCCAGCAGCCTTGGCGGGGGGGGCCTAGATGAGCAGTTCTTC
TRBV2,TRBD1,TRBJ1-5,.,CASRGQSNQPQHF,TGTGCCAGCAGGGGACAGTCCAATCAGCCCCAGCATTTT
TRBV6-2/TRBV6-3,.,TRBJ1-1,.,CASSYYRQNTEAFF,TGTGCCAGCAGTTACTACAGGCAGAACACTGAAGCTTTCTTT
TRBV18,TRBD2,TRBJ2-1,.,CASSPRAGGPNEQFF,TGTGCCAGCTCACCACGAGCGGGGGGGCCCAATGAGCAGTTCTTC
TRBV6-6,.,TRBJ2-1,once,CASSYYPSTYNEQFF,TGTGCCAGCAGTTACTATCCTAGCACCTACAATGAGCAGTTCTTC
TRBV5-1,TRBD1,TRBJ1-1,few,CASSDGQGRAEAFF,TGCGCCAGCAGTGATGGACAGGGACGCGCTGAAGCTTTCTTT
TRBV11-2,.,TRBJ2-5,.,CASSRKGDQETQYF,TGTGCCAGCAGCCGGAAGGGGGACCAAGAGACCCAGTACTTC